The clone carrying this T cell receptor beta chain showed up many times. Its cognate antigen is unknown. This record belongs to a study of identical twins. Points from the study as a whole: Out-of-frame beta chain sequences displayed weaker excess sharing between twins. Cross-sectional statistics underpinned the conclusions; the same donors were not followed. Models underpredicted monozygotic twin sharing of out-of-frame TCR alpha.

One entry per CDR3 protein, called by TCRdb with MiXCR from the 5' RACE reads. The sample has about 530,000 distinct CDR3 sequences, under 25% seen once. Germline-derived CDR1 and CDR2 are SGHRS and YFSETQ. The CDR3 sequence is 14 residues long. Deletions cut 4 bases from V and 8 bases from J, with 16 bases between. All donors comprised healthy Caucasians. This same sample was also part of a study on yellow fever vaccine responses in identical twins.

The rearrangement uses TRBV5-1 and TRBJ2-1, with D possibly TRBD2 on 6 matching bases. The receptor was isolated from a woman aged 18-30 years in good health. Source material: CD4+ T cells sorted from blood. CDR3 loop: CASSSRDSLDEQFF. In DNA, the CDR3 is TGCGCCAGCAGCAGTCGGGACTCCCTCGATGAGCAGTTCTTC.